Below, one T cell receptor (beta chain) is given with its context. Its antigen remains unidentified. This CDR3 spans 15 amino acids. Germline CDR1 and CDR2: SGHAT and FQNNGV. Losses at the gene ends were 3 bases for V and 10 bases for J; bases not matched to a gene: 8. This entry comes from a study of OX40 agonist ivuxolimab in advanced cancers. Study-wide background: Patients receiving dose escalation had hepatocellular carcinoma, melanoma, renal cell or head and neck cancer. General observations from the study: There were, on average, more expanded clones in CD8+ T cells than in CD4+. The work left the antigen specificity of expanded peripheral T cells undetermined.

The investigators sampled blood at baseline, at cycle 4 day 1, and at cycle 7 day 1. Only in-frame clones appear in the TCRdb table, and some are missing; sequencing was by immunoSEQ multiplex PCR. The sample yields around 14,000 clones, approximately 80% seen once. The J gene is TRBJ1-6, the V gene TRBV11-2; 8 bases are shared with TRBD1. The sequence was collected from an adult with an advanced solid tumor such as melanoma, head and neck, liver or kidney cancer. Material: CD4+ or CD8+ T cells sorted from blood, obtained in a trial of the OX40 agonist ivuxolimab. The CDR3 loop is CASSFGQGFRSPLHF. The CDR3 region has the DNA TGTGCCAGCAGCTTTGGACAGGGCTTTCGCTCACCCCTCCACTTT.